This T cell receptor beta chain is drawn from a study of T-cell memory formation after mild COVID-19. Study as a whole: Largely donor-specific sequence clusters came from a couple of donors. Findings and caveats of the study: Day 15 to 85 contracting clones showed balanced CD4/CD8; day 15 to 37 expanders favored CD4+. Second-wave clones with a day 37 peak had unconfirmed SARS-CoV-2 specificity.

This clonotype was found many times. Its antigen is unidentified. CDR1 is SGHRS, CDR2 YFSETQ, per germline. There are 15 residues in the CDR3. V was clipped by 2 bases and J by 4 bases; unmatched bases: 5. TCRdb re-called the 5' RACE reads through MiXCR, storing one row per CDR3 protein. The data contain around 510,000 distinct CDR3 sequences, less than 25% of them seen just once; the ten biggest clones take up around 9.2%. Material for sequencing was PBMCs or a T cell subset sorted from them (not recorded which). The TCR comes from an adult woman who had mild COVID-19 (a few samples of this study predate the infection). Cell type and time point are not known. The V and J genes are TRBV5-1 and TRBJ2-1; TRBD2 aligns across 8 bases. The CDR3 spells CASSFRAGGYNEQFF. In DNA form, the CDR3 reads TGCGCCAGCAGCTTCCGCGCGGGGGGTTACAATGAGCAGTTCTTC.